This is a list of T cell receptor beta chains from one sample in a study of CD8 T cells in Susac syndrome. MiXCR, applied by TCRdb to the immunoSEQ multiplex PCR reads, yields one record per CDR3 protein. There are 150,000 to 190,000 distinct CDR3 sequences in the sample; less than 97% occur only once, and about 0.15% lies in the top ten. The sample comprised CD8+ T cells from PBMCs. The receptors originated from a human donor with multiple sclerosis. Both conserved end residues are part of each CDR3. Each record gives: D gene, J gene, V gene, clone size, CDR3 DNA, CDR3 protein. D genes are given only for firm matches. Part of the rows lack a size; the others show once, few, many or a class for expanded clones.

TRBD2 | TRBJ2-5 | TRBV12-3/TRBV12-4 | once | TGTGCCAGTGGGGAGGGCAACCAAGAGACCCAGTACTTC | CASGEGNQETQYF
TRBD1 | TRBJ1-1 | TRBV20-1 | . | TGCAGTGCTCCCCCAGGGGACAGCCACACTGAAGCTTTCTTT | CSAPPGDSHTEAFF
TRBD1 | TRBJ1-2 | TRBV11-2 | once | TGTGCCAGCAGCTACCCAGGACAGGCTCCAAATGGCTACACCTTC | CASSYPGQAPNGYTF
TRBD1 | TRBJ2-3 | TRBV6-5 | . | TGTGCCAGCAGGGACAGGTCATTCATTTGGGATACGCAGTATTTT | CASRDRSFIWDTQYF
TRBD1 | TRBJ2-3 | TRBV12-3/TRBV12-4 | . | TGTGCCAGCAGTCCCAAAGCAGGGGGAATGGATACGCAGTATTTT | CASSPKAGGMDTQYF
TRBD1 | TRBJ2-7 | TRBV6-6 | . | TGTGCCAGCAGTGTCATGGGGACAGGGGCCTACGAGCAGTACTTC | CASSVMGTGAYEQYF
. | TRBJ2-5 | TRBV30 | once | TGTGCCTGGAGTGGGGTGGGGGCAGAGACCCAGTACTTC | CAWSGVGAETQYF
. | TRBJ1-2 | TRBV7-9 | . | TGTGCCAGCAGCCGCCGGACGGATGGCTACACCTTC | CASSRRTDGYTF
TRBD1 | TRBJ1-2 | TRBV3-1 | . | TGTGCCACTACTTTGACAGGGTTCTATGGCTACACCTTC | CATTLTGFYGYTF
. | TRBJ2-4 | TRBV7-9 | once | TGTGCCAGCAGCTTTCAGGGTGGGGACATTCAGTACTTC | CASSFQGGDIQYF
TRBD2 | TRBJ2-1 | TRBV12-3/TRBV12-4 | . | TGTGCCAGCAGTTCCCGGGCTAGCGGGGACAATGAGCAGTTCTTC | CASSSRASGDNEQFF
. | TRBJ2-1 | TRBV7-8 | . | TGTGCCAGCAGCTCGCCCGGGCGGGTCCCCTACAATGAGCAGTTCTTC | CASSSPGRVPYNEQFF
. | TRBJ2-1 | TRBV3-1 | . | TGTGCCAGCAGCCAAGAACACAGGGTTGATGAGCAGTTCTTC | CASSQEHRVDEQFF
. | TRBJ1-4 | TRBV3-1 | . | TGTGCCAGCAGCCACTTGGACGCTGGGAATGAAAAACTGTTTTTT | CASSHLDAGNEKLFF
TRBD1 | TRBJ1-2 | TRBV4-1 | . | TGCGCCAGCAGCCAAGCCCGGGACAGGGAAGTTGGCTACACCTTC | CASSQARDREVGYTF
TRBD2 | TRBJ2-3 | TRBV6-5 | . | TGTGCCAGCAGTTACCTAACTAGCGCAGATACGCAGTATTTT | CASSYLTSADTQYF
TRBD1 | TRBJ2-7 | TRBV9 | . | TGTGCCAGCAGCGCGACAGGGGACTACGAGCAGTACTTC | CASSATGDYEQYF
TRBD1 | TRBJ2-2 | TRBV11-2 | . | TGTGCCAGCAGCATGACAGGGGGCAGAAGCACCGGGGAGCTGTTTTTT | CASSMTGGRSTGELFF
. | TRBJ2-1 | TRBV7-3 | . | TGTGCCAGCAGCCAAGCGGATGAGCAGTTCTTC | CASSQADEQFF
TRBD1 | TRBJ2-3 | TRBV4-1 | once | TGCGCCAGCAGCCTGTCCTTAGGGACAGGTGATACAGATACGCAGTATTTT | CASSLSLGTGDTDTQYF
. | TRBJ2-5 | TRBV12-3/TRBV12-4 | . | TGTGCCAGCAGTCCCCAGCTAAAAGAGACCCAGTACTTC | CASSPQLKETQYF
. | TRBJ2-1 | TRBV9 | . | TGTGCCAGCAGCGTACGCTCCCATGAGCAGTTCTTC | CASSVRSHEQFF
. | TRBJ2-4 | TRBV2 | . | TGTGCCGGTGGCCATCGGGACATTCAGTACTTC | CAGGHRDIQYF
TRBD2 | TRBJ2-7 | TRBV2 | . | TGTGCCAGCAGGGGACTAGCGGGGCCGTACGAGCAGTACTTC | CASRGLAGPYEQYF
. | TRBJ1-1 | TRBV19 | . | TGTGCCAGTAGTATGGGACGGAACACTGAAGCTTTCTTT | CASSMGRNTEAFF
TRBD1 | TRBJ2-1 | TRBV20-1 | once | TGCAGTGCCCTCCTTCCGGGACAGGGAATCAATGAGCAGTTCTTC | CSALLPGQGINEQFF
. | TRBJ1-4 | TRBV9 | . | TGTGCCAGCAGCGCTCTCCCAGCAACTAATGAAAAACTGTTTTTT | CASSALPATNEKLFF
. | TRBJ1-6 | TRBV30 | . | TGTGCCTGGAGTGTTGGGGGACTAGGGAATTCACCCCTCCACTTT | CAWSVGGLGNSPLHF
TRBD1 | TRBJ2-1 | TRBV25-1 | . | TGTGCCAGCAGTGAATCCCTCCTGGTGGGACAGCCATACAATGAGCAGTTCTTC | CASSESLLVGQPYNEQFF
. | TRBJ2-3 | TRBV29-1 | . | TGCAGCGTTGAATCACGCACAGATACGCAGTATTTT | CSVESRTDTQYF
. | TRBJ2-7 | TRBV2 | . | TGTGCCAGCAGCCCACTCGAGACGTACGAGCAGTACTTC | CASSPLETYEQYF
. | TRBJ1-1 | TRBV24-1 | . | TGTGCCACCAGTTCCCTCGGAGGGACTGAAGCTTTCTTT | CATSSLGGTEAFF
. | TRBJ2-1 | TRBV9 | . | TGTGCCAGCAGCGCGATCGAAACCTCCTACAATGAGCAGTTCTTC | CASSAIETSYNEQFF
. | TRBJ2-7 | TRBV7-9 | . | TGTGCCAGCAGCTCAATGGTACAGGTCTGCGAGCAGTACTTC | CASSSMVQVCEQYF
. | TRBJ1-2 | TRBV12-3/TRBV12-4 | . | TGTGCCAGCAGTTTGTCCGCAAGAGCAGGCTACACCTTC | CASSLSARAGYTF
TRBD2 | TRBJ2-3 | TRBV20-1 | once | TGCAGTGCTAGAGATTGGCTAGCGGGGAACACAGATACGCAGTATTTT | CSARDWLAGNTDTQYF
. | TRBJ2-1 | TRBV4-1 | . | TGCGCCAGCAGCCAAGTCTCGGTTGGAGGAAATGAGCAGTTCTTC | CASSQVSVGGNEQFF
. | TRBJ2-1 | TRBV19 | . | TGTGCCAGTAGTATGGGGAACAATGAGCAGTTCTTC | CASSMGNNEQFF
TRBD1 | TRBJ1-1 | TRBV15 | . | TGTGCCACCAGCAGTGACGGGACAGGGCCAGGGGAGAACACTGAAGCTTTCTTT | CATSSDGTGPGENTEAFF
TRBD1 | TRBJ1-6 | TRBV30 | . | TGTGCCTGGAGTGGGACAGGGAGGATACCCCTCCACTTT | CAWSGTGRIPLHF
TRBD2 | TRBJ2-1 | TRBV7-8 | . | TGTGCCAGCAGCTTAGTGGCGGGGGGGCGGAATGAGCAGTTCTTC | CASSLVAGGRNEQFF
. | TRBJ2-5 | TRBV29-1 | . | TGCAGCGACCGCCGGGAGTTGCAAGAGACCCAGTACTTC | CSDRRELQETQYF
. | TRBJ2-1 | TRBV9 | . | TGTGCCAGCAGCGTAACGAACAGGGTAGAGCAGTTCTTC | CASSVTNRVEQFF
TRBD2 | TRBJ2-7 | TRBV20-1 | . | TGCAGTGCTAGAAGGGGCACCAGCGGGGGGACCTACGAGCAGTACTTC | CSARRGTSGGTYEQYF
. | TRBJ1-1 | TRBV14 | . | TGTGCCAGCAGCCAAGAACAGGGTGGCACTGAAGCTTTCTTT | CASSQEQGGTEAFF